The entry below describes one TCR beta chain. Its recognized antigen is unknown. No base quality values were provided; no much bigger clone lies one nucleotide off. Using the deep immunoSEQ assay, TCR CDR3 regions were amplified from genomic DNA by multiplex PCR. Extracted genomic DNA from each cell subset was spread evenly across all wells of several immunoSEQ 96-well plates, with each plate serving as a replicate. Each replicate PCR for sorted subsets received about 220 ng genomic DNA, equal to roughly 29,000 T cell genomes. The purified libraries were quantified using a Qubit 3.0 fluorometer, sized with a Bioanalyzer 2100, and then quantified again using the KAPA Library Quantification kit. A separate single-read 150-cycle Illumina NextSeq 550 flow cell was used to sequence each immunoSEQ 96-well plate. The authors processed their data as follows. Because the immunoSEQ output held only junctional sequences and lacked quality scores, the filtering could not match the filtering applied to full-length reads. Sequences were annotated with PyIR, a Python wrapper for IgBLAST v1.9, and V/J genes and CDR3 were assigned using IMGT germline references. Reads were filtered out if the reads had weak V/J assignments (E-value above 1e-6), no CDR3, stop codons, out-of-frame junctions, or ambiguous translated residues. V3J clonotypes were defined by identical inferred V gene, J gene, and CDR3 amino acid sequence. Percentage overlap between repertoires was computed as shared unique clonotypes divided by the size of the smaller repertoire. Three approaches were used to assess repertoire richness: RTK rarefaction, the Chao1 estimator, and Recon v2.1 estimates of unobserved clonotypes. OLGA was used to compute generation probabilities for all TCRbeta clonotypes that the gDNA method yielded from a few donors. This immuneACCESS table, as held by TCRdb, lists in-frame sequences with V and J called but not all clones. Of the missing ones, under half trace to an unresolved V gene in checked studies; the others have no known cause. That table furnishes V, J and clone size, whereas the DNA furnished D and trimming. This sample is represented by over 700,000 clones; over 60% of them were singletons. The ten largest clones take up 1.8% of the sample.

Donors were healthy HIV-negative adults with no recently reported acute infections or vaccinations. Every donor was a Caucasian adult living in Nashville, Tennessee, USA. Magnetic negative selection was used to enrich CD4+ T cells, after which naive cells were positively selected on CD45RA and the negative fraction became the memory subset. Blood was obtained by leukapheresis, after which PBMCs were separated by Ficoll-Histopaque density gradient centrifugation and cryopreserved in liquid nitrogen vapor phase. Analytical flow cytometry was used to check the purity and quantity of each magnetically sorted T cell population. Genomic DNA was isolated from each sorted fraction and quantified by UV absorbance on a Nanodrop 2000c. The data were taken from a study of shared clonotypes between healthy human individuals (dated by TCRdb to between 2020 and 2021). Study-level background: A few men and a couple of women, aged 18 to 49 years, made up the cohort. For each donor, CD4 naive and CD4 memory were each run on three plates, CD8 naive on two plates, and CD8 memory on one plate. Blood TCR repertoires of five healthy adults were deeply sequenced to estimate repertoire size and the extent of clonotype sharing between individuals. Different laboratories and diverse techniques were used to prepare libraries and sequence TCR repertoires, to increase sequencing depth and limit assay-specific biases. Each donor's leukapheresis produced roughly between roughly 0.85 and 10 billion PBMCs.

The research as a whole found: Incomplete sequencing was indicated by rarefaction of sorted-subset datasets, despite the large sequencing depth. Sampling was restricted to blood, and TCR repertoires in tissue are likely to differ from TCR repertoires in blood. The small number of donors limited the genetic and exposure-history diversity represented. Clonotypes shared by all four sorted-subset donors showed higher generation probabilities than non-shared clonotypes. Estimated clonotype richness was generally larger for naive than for memory subsets. Pairwise subsampling led to the expectation that sequencing depth would affect the degree of clonotype sharing among donors. Sharing across several donors was observed for around 5% of naive CD4, 3% to 3.5% of naive CD8, 2% to 2.5% of memory CD4, and around 0.44% of memory CD8 clonotypes.

CDR1 is given as LNHDA and CDR2 as SQIVND, both from the germline V gene (reference sequence). Its CDR3 holds 15 amino acids, cysteine through phenylalanine. Only the CDR3 region is kept as DNA, spanning 45 bases read in frame from base 1. At the junction V is shortened by 1 base and J by 0 bases, with 7 bases in between. This TCR was recovered from a woman in her twenties or thirties in good health. Sequencing input: memory CD4+ T cells sorted from blood. The sample's cell subset or site label is to be understood as: CD45RA-negative fraction. The chain is encoded by TRBV19 joined to TRBJ2-1; the D segment may tentatively be TRBD1 or TRBD2, each giving 5 matched bases. At the DNA level, the sequence is TGTGCCAGTAGTATAGGGGGGTACTCCTACAATGAGCAGTTCTTC. The translation is CASSIGGYSYNEQFF.